At least ten counts were recorded for the clone carrying this T cell receptor beta chain. Its antigen remains unidentified. J lost 14 bases, V lost 1 base, and 9 bases had no gene match. CDR1 is SGHRS and CDR2 is YFSETQ in the germline V gene. The CDR3 extends over 15 amino acids. Unique molecular identifiers tagged the TCRbeta library. TCRdb ran MiXCR on the PCR reads and lists one entry per CDR3 protein. The sample has some 310,000 distinct CDR3 sequences; roughly 21% are singletons. The sample comes from a study of T-cell reconstitution after alpha-beta-depleted transplantation in children. Study-level results: Expanded graft clones numbering several hundred reportedly gave rise to alpha-beta T cells about two months after transplant. Newly produced T cells mostly provided counts and TCRbeta diversity after one year, as hyperexpanded clones declined. Some patients' high day-60 TCRbeta diversity was traced to surviving recipient T cells and thymic progenitors.

The TCR sequence derives from a male patient younger than 18 who had a stem cell transplant for acute lymphoblastic leukemia, so the T cells may come from the graft donor. Sequencing used PBMCs, mostly from graft donor cells, obtained 180 days after TCRalphabeta/CD19-depleted stem cell transplant. The rearrangement uses TRBV5-1 and TRBJ1-6, with 10 bases fitting TRBD1. The CDR3 protein is CASSLPGTGARALHF. The DNA for the CDR3 is TGCGCCAGCAGCTTGCCGGGGACAGGGGCAAGGGCCCTCCACTTT.